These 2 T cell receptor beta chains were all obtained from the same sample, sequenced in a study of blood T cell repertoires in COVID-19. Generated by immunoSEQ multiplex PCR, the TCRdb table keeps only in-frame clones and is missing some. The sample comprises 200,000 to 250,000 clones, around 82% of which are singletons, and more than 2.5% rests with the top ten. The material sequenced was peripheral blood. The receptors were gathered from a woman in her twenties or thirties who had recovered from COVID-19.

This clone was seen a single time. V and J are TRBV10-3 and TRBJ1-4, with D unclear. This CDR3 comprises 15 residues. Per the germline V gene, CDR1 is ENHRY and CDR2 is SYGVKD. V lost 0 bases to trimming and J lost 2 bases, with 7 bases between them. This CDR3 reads CAISESSVTNEKLFF. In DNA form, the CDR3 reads TGTGCCATCAGTGAGTCTTCGGTGACTAATGAAAAACTGTTTTTT.

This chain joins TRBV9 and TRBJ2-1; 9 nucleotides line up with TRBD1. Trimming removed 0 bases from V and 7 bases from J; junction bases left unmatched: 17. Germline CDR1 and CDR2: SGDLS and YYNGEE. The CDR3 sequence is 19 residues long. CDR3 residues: CASSVAPSTIGTGRNEQFF. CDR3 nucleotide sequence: TGTGCCAGCAGCGTAGCCCCCTCCACGATCGGGACAGGGAGGAATGAGCAGTTCTTC.